The 28 T cell receptor beta chains below all came from one sample that was sequenced in a study of cytomegalovirus exposure and HLA in healthy donors. 60 Vbeta and 13 Jbeta primers were used in PCR. TCRdb's copy holds only in-frame clones and misses some; the assay was immunoSEQ multiplex PCR. The table records over 200,000 clones, approximately 81% of them present only once. The sample taken for sequencing was PBMCs. The receptors were gathered from a human donor in good health.

The CDR3 spells CASSEGSASSYEQYF. In nucleotides, the CDR3 is TGTGCCAGCAGTGAAGGGAGCGCCAGCTCCTACGAGCAGTACTTC. The rearrangement links TRBV6-1 to TRBJ2-7; unclear D gene. The V gene's germline CDR1 is MNHNS and CDR2 SASEGT. Trimming removed 1 base at V and 0 bases at J, with 10 bases between. The CDR3 extends over 15 amino acids.

The rearrangement joins TRBV29-1 to TRBJ2-7, with TRBD1 identical over 7 bases. V lost 4 bases to trimming and J lost 3 bases; unmatched junction nucleotides: 9. The germline V gene has CDR1 SQVTM and CDR2 ANQGSEA. The CDR3 extends over 14 amino acids. CDR3 DNA: TGCAGCGTTGGCGTGACAGGGACCTTCTACGAGCAGTACTTC. Residues: CSVGVTGTFYEQYF.

V usage is TRBV9 and J usage is TRBJ2-7; no definite D call. This CDR3 is 12 amino acids long. The germline V and J ends were trimmed by 0 bases and 4 bases, with 5 bases remaining between them. Germline lookup yields CDR1 SGDLS and CDR2 YYNGEE. The CDR3 spells CASSVDQYEQYF. The CDR3 DNA follows: TGTGCCAGCAGCGTAGATCAATACGAGCAGTACTTC.

This chain links TRBV9 with TRBJ2-7; D remains unclear. Deletions cut 0 bases from V and 2 bases from J, with 9 bases between. The length of the CDR3 is 14 residues. Germline assignment: CDR1 SGDLS and CDR2 YYNGEE. The CDR3 sequence is CASSVGQAPYEQYF. Here the CDR3 DNA reads TGTGCCAGCAGCGTAGGTCAGGCTCCCTACGAGCAGTACTTC.

This chain connects TRBV5-1 to TRBJ2-2, with 7 bases fitting TRBD2. CDR1 is SGHRS and CDR2 is YFSETQ in the germline V gene. The CDR3 has 16 residues. The junction had 18 bases not matched to a gene; V was cut back by 3 bases and J by 13 bases. The CDR3 DNA sequence: TGCGCCAGCAGCTCGGGAGGATCGAGGATGAATCGGGTGCTGTTTTTT. It encodes CASSSGGSRMNRVLFF.

V and J are TRBV5-5 and TRBJ2-3, with a possible D match to TRBD1 (6 bases). The CDR3 is made up of 15 amino acids. Trimming took off 3 bases at V and 3 bases at J, with 14 bases between the two ends. Germline CDR1 is SGHKS and CDR2 is YYEKEE (reference sequence). The CDR3 sequence is CASSSRPRGTDTQYF. CDR3 coding DNA: TGTGCCAGCAGCTCCCGACCCAGGGGAACAGATACGCAGTATTTT.

This clone was detected only once. The chain links TRBV2 to TRBJ2-7; TRBD2 matches at 7 bases. Germline V gene lookup returns CDR1 SNHLY and CDR2 FYNNEI. The CDR3 consists of 15 residues. V lost 2 bases and J lost 4; bases outside the gene matches: 8. This CDR3 is CASSESWDGGYEQYF. The CDR3, as DNA: TGTGCCAGCAGTGAAAGTTGGGACGGGGGGTACGAGCAGTACTTC.

This rearrangement joins TRBV7-9 to TRBJ1-2, with D possibly matching TRBD1 (6 bases). Germline values: CDR1 SEHNR, CDR2 FQNEAQ (reference sequence). V lost 1 base to trimming and J lost 3 bases, with 6 bases between them. The CDR3 totals 13 residues. CDR3 nucleotides: TGTGCCAGCAGCTTAGGGACAGACTATGGCTACACCTTC. It translates to CASSLGTDYGYTF. Filled out from reference TRBV7-9 and TRBJ1-2, the complete variable domain reads DTGVSQNPRHKITKRGQNVTFRCDPISEHNRLYWYRQTLGQGPEFLTYFQNEAQLEKSRLLSDRFSAERPKGSFSTLEIQRTEQGDSAMYLCASSLGTDYGYTFGSGTRLTVV.

This chain uses TRBV5-1 with TRBJ2-1, with D perhaps matching TRBD1 (5 bases). Germline V CDR1 and CDR2: SGHRS, YFSETQ. The CDR3 length is 13 residues. V lost 2 bases and J lost 6, with 9 bases in between. Written as DNA, the CDR3 is TGCGCCAGCAGCTTATCCGACAGCAATGAGCAGTTCTTC. It yields the protein CASSLSDSNEQFF.

The chain uses TRBV7-2 and TRBJ2-7; TRBD2 agrees at 13 bases. Germline V gene lookup returns CDR1 SGHTA and CDR2 FQGNSA. The CDR3 length is 18 residues. The ends lost 1 base at V and 3 bases at J; junction bases unmatched: 9. CDR3 region: CASSLGSLTSGRFYEQYF. The CDR3 DNA is TGTGCCAGCAGCTTAGGGTCCCTGACTAGCGGGAGGTTCTACGAGCAGTACTTC.

The rearrangement uses TRBV25-1 and TRBJ2-1, with 10 positions matching TRBD2. CDR3 length: 17 residues. Per the germline V gene, CDR1 is MGHDK and CDR2 is SYGVNS. Trimming removed 0 bases from V and 5 bases from J; junction bases left unmatched: 7. CDR3 loop: CASSEYFGLADDNEQFF. The CDR3 DNA reads TGTGCCAGCAGTGAATATTTTGGACTAGCGGACGACAATGAGCAGTTCTTC. The full variable domain, with the rest looked up from reference TRBV25-1 and TRBJ2-1, is EADIYQTPRYLVIGTGKKITLECSQTMGHDKMYWYQQDPGMELHLIHYSYGVNSTEKGDLSSESTVSRIRTEHFPLTLESARPSHTSQYLCASSEYFGLADDNEQFFGPGTRLTVL.

The genes are TRBV19 and TRBJ2-2; no clear D gene. Trimming removed 3 bases from V and 6 bases from J, with 5 bases in between. Germline loops: CDR1 LNHDA, CDR2 SQIVND (reference sequence). The CDR3 totals 12 residues. CDR3 bases: TGTGCCAGTAGTATTAGAGCCGGGGAGCTGTTTTTT. Its translation: CASSIRAGELFF. Supplemented by reference TRBV19 and TRBJ2-2, the full variable domain reads DGGITQSPKYLFRKEGQNVTLSCEQNLNHDAMYWYRQDPGQGLRLIYYSQIVNDFQKGDIAEGYSVSREKKESFPLTVTSAQKNPTAFYLCASSIRAGELFFGEGSRLTVL.

The sample holds one count of this clone. The chain carries TRBV6-5 and TRBJ1-2; D is undetermined. Per the germline V gene, CDR1 is MNHEY and CDR2 is SVGAGI. The CDR3 is 11 residues long. The V end lost 7 bases, the J end lost 3 bases, and 6 bases lay between the germline ends. DNA of the CDR3: TGTGCCAGCAAATCATACTATGGCTACACCTTC. Translating gives CASKSYYGYTF.

The chain links TRBV4-2 to TRBJ1-2; the D is unclear. Germline V CDR1 and CDR2: LGHNA, YNFKEQ. The V gene lost 3 bases and the J gene lost 7 bases, with 6 bases spanning the gap. The CDR3 extends over 11 amino acids. CDR3 region: CASSHRSGYTF. The DNA for the CDR3 is TGTGCCAGCAGCCACAGGTCTGGCTACACCTTC.

The chain employs TRBV23-1 and TRBJ2-7, with 9 bases fitting TRBD1. TRBV23-1 is an ORF; its function is uncertain. This CDR3 region has 15 residues. Germline trimming cut 6 bases from V and 0 bases from J; bases unmatched to any gene: 6. CDR3 nucleotide sequence: TGCGCCAGCAGGCCGGGACAGGGCGACTCCTACGAGCAGTACTTC. It translates to CASRPGQGDSYEQYF.

This clone turned up a few times. The chain is built from TRBV29-1 and TRBJ2-7; TRBD2 might be the D (5 bases). The V end was cut by 4 bases, the J end by 1 base, with 8 bases between. The CDR3 sequence is 12 residues long. CDR1 and CDR2 from the germline V gene are SQVTM and ANQGSEA. Here the CDR3 reads CSVVPGSYEQYF. As DNA, the CDR3 is TGCAGCGTTGTGCCGGGGTCCTACGAGCAGTACTTC.

The V call is TRBV7-8, the J call TRBJ2-1; no reliable D call. Trimming took 1 base from V and 3 from J, leaving 10 bases between them. This CDR3 has 15 residues. CDR1 is SGHVS and CDR2 is FQNEAQ in the germline V gene. The CDR3 here is CASSLVSVYYNEQFF. CDR3 coding DNA: TGTGCCAGCAGCTTAGTATCGGTTTACTACAATGAGCAGTTCTTC.

The rearrangement joins TRBV2 to TRBJ2-1, with 9 bases fitting TRBD1. The trim removed 8 bases at V and 3 bases at J, leaving 5 bases unmatched. The CDR3 sequence is 14 residues long. The germline V gene has CDR1 SNHLY and CDR2 FYNNEI. CDR3 sequence: CASGYRGHYNEQFF. CDR3 nucleotide sequence: TGTGCCAGCGGCTACAGGGGGCACTACAATGAGCAGTTCTTC.

In DNA, the CDR3 is TGTGCCAGCAGACCTAGCTGGACAGGTCAAACTGAAGCTTTCTTT. Protein: CASRPSWTGQTEAFF. This chain connects TRBV6-5 to TRBJ1-1; 7 nucleotides match TRBD1. The CDR3 loop spans 15 amino acids. The V gene end was trimmed by 6 bases and the J gene end by 5 bases; junction bases not matched to a gene: 12. Germline CDR1 is MNHEY and CDR2 is SVGAGI.

The chain links TRBV7-2 to TRBJ2-5, with D maybe TRBD2 (6 bases). The CDR3 has 14 amino acids. From germline, CDR1 is SGHTA and CDR2 FQGNSA. V lost 3 bases, J lost 1 base, and 9 bases lay in between. CDR3 nucleotide sequence: TGTGCCAGCAGCTTGGTGGGAGGCCAAGAGACCCAGTACTTC. The encoded protein is CASSLVGGQETQYF.

The chain has TRBV5-4 and TRBJ2-1; D call uncertain. V shed 0 bases and J shed 5 bases, with 9 bases lying between them. The CDR3 length is 14 residues. Germline CDR1 reads SGHNT; CDR2 reads YYREEE (reference sequence). CDR3 coding DNA: TGTGCCAGCAGCTTGGACTCCAGGAACAATGAGCAGTTCTTC. As protein: CASSLDSRNNEQFF. The entire variable domain, with the rest obtained from reference TRBV5-4 and TRBJ2-1, is as follows: ETGVTQSPTHLIKTRGQQVTLRCSSQSGHNTVSWYQQALGQGPQFIFQYYREEENGRGNFPPRFSGLQFPNYSSELNVNALELDDSALYLCASSLDSRNNEQFFGPGTRLTVL.

The rearrangement links TRBV25-1 to TRBJ2-7; D may be TRBD2 (5 bases). V shed 5 bases and J shed 12 bases, with 14 bases lying between them. Germline lookup yields CDR1 MGHDK and CDR2 SYGVNS. The CDR3 is 11 amino acids. The CDR3 sequence: CASSYMVDWYF. The CDR3 coding sequence is TGTGCCAGCAGTTATATGGTGGACTGGTACTTC.

This clone was observed a few times. The sample carries other DNA sequences with the same CDR3. The V call is TRBV6-5, the J call TRBJ1-3; maybe TRBD1 (6 bases). The CDR3 is made up of 15 amino acids. CDR1 MNHEY and CDR2 SVGAGI come from the germline V gene. Trimming shortened V by 0 bases and J by 0 bases, and 6 bases separated the two germline ends. CDR3 sequence: CASSYSRGSGNTIYF. The CDR3 region has the DNA TGTGCCAGCAGTTACTCCAGGGGCTCTGGAAACACCATATATTTT.

This chain connects TRBV25-1 to TRBJ2-7, with D possibly TRBD2 on 6 matching bases. Germline V lookup: CDR1 MGHDK, CDR2 SYGVNS. The CDR3 runs 16 residues. V lost 2 bases and J lost 2, with 16 bases in between. CDR3 protein: CASSEPTGLPTYEQYF. CDR3 DNA sequence: TGTGCCAGCAGTGAACCAACGGGACTTCCTACCTACGAGCAGTACTTC.

This clone was seen a few times. The chain has TRBV7-9 and TRBJ1-2, with 7 bases that match TRBD1. CDR1 is SEHNR, CDR2 FQNEAQ, per germline (reference sequence). Germline trimming cut 5 bases from V and 1 base from J; bases unmatched to any gene: 7. This CDR3 is 15 amino acids long. In DNA form, the CDR3 reads TGTGCCAGCAGCCCTGGGACAGATTTTAACTATGGCTACACCTTC. Its translation: CASSPGTDFNYGYTF. The entire variable domain, with the rest obtained from reference TRBV7-9 and TRBJ1-2, is as follows: DTGVSQNPRHKITKRGQNVTFRCDPISEHNRLYWYRQTLGQGPEFLTYFQNEAQLEKSRLLSDRFSAERPKGSFSTLEIQRTEQGDSAMYLCASSPGTDFNYGYTFGSGTRLTVV.

The chain uses TRBV20-1 and TRBJ1-1; TRBD1 is a possible D gene (5 bases). In germline, CDR1 is DFQATT, CDR2 SNEGSKA (reference sequence). The ends were cut back, 2 bases at V and 7 bases at J, with 8 bases in the middle. CDR3 length: 11 residues. CDR3 in amino acids: CSARSGFEAFF. For the CDR3, the DNA is TGCAGTGCTAGATCAGGGTTTGAAGCTTTCTTT.

The chain uses TRBV5-5 and TRBJ1-4, with a weak D call TRBD1 (6 bases). V shed 3 bases and J shed 4 bases, with 13 bases lying between them. The CDR3 extends over 15 amino acids. Germline CDR1 reads SGHKS; CDR2 reads YYEKEE (reference sequence). CDR3 in DNA: TGTGCCAGCAGCTCAGGGGAATACTTTAATGAAAAACTGTTTTTT. It specifies CASSSGEYFNEKLFF.

This rearrangement joins TRBV4-2 to TRBJ2-3, with 14 bases lining up with TRBD2. The CDR3 covers 14 residues. V gave up 9 bases and J gave up 7 bases; unmatched junction bases: 6. Germline V gene lookup returns CDR1 LGHNA and CDR2 YNFKEQ. In nucleotides, the CDR3 is TGTGCCAGGCGACTAGCGGGAGGGCCGAATACGCAGTATTTT. This translates into CARRLAGGPNTQYF.